These T cell receptor beta chains were read from a single sample in a study of T cells in Graves' hyperthyroidism and ophthalmopathy. In TCRdb, the multiplex PCR reads were re-called with MiXCR into one record per CDR3 protein. The sample lists around 300,000 distinct CDR3 sequences; roughly 13% were seen once. Sequenced: blood. The receptors were sampled from a woman between 40 and 55 years old with Graves' hyperthyroidism. Both conserved end residues are part of each CDR3. Fields, in order: V gene, J gene, CDR3 protein.

>TRBV27|TRBJ2-7
CASSLSGTGLYEQYF
>TRBV7-9|TRBJ2-7
CASSSGGLLTYEQYF
>TRBV6-1|TRBJ1-6
CASRRGRGGESPLHF
>TRBV28|TRBJ2-5
CASSASFWLAGASGETQYF
>TRBV25-1|TRBJ1-5
CASSESDRGLDQPQHF
>TRBV6-1|TRBJ2-2
CASSSGLASSTGELFF
>TRBV12-3/TRBV12-4|TRBJ2-4
CASSPTSGENIQYF
>TRBV15|TRBJ2-3
CATSRDYKGGTDTQYF
>TRBV5-1|TRBJ2-1
CASSTTSGLINEQFF
>TRBV5-1|TRBJ2-3
CASSVRRASDTQYF
>TRBV2|TRBJ1-5
CASRSDRGWDQPQHF
>TRBV6-1|TRBJ2-7
CATSLAGGYEQYF
>TRBV18|TRBJ2-2
CASSPRHRGGTGELFF
>TRBV20-1|TRBJ1-5
CSARSGGGNQPQHF
>TRBV11-2|TRBJ1-6
CASSPRQGESSPLHF
>TRBV28|TRBJ1-2
CATGLGTGGLGYTF
>TRBV6-1|TRBJ2-1
CASSTGGEQFF
>TRBV2|TRBJ1-3
CASSEGVGNTIYF
>TRBV28|TRBJ2-7
CASSLSGTSGDYEQYF
>TRBV28|TRBJ2-7
CASSSGTGVCEQYF
>TRBV4-2|TRBJ2-7
CASSPTSGYEQYF
>TRBV3-1|TRBJ2-1
CASSQGYGRTDSNEQFF
>TRBV27|TRBJ1-4
CASSRGQGVEKLFF
>TRBV28|TRBJ2-7
CASSIPGTGAYEQYF
>TRBV11-2|TRBJ2-1
CASSLGAVRSYNEQFF
>TRBV7-9|TRBJ2-7
CASSPPNYEQYF
>TRBV15|TRBJ2-3
CATNRFIGTSGSPDTQYF
>TRBV6-1|TRBJ1-1
CASNEDRVNTEAFF
>TRBV2|TRBJ2-7
CASTAQAYEQYF
>TRBV20-1|TRBJ2-7
CSAREGFSYEQYF
>TRBV2|TRBJ1-2
CASSSIGYGYTF
>TRBV12-3/TRBV12-4|TRBJ2-1
CASSLADNSYNEQFF
>TRBV11-2|TRBJ1-1
CASSFQGTEAFF
>TRBV19|TRBJ1-2
CASSKTRGNGYTF
>TRBV28|TRBJ1-2
CASSLPANYGYTF
>TRBV6-9|TRBJ1-6
CASSYSTGTIDSPLHF
>TRBV27|TRBJ1-6
CASSLGSRGYNSPLHF
>TRBV28|TRBJ2-7
CASSTEARTEQYF
>TRBV5-1|TRBJ2-5
CASSLGQREGQETQYF
>TRBV30|TRBJ1-1
CAWSVRQDTEAFF
>TRBV13|TRBJ2-5
CASSLLAGDAETQYF
>TRBV19|TRBJ2-3
CASSIGQGRATDTQYF
>TRBV3-1|TRBJ1-5
CASSQSRQANQPQHF
>TRBV2|TRBJ2-3
CASRGPTTDTQYF
>TRBV7-2|TRBJ2-2
CASSLATSGKTGELFF
>TRBV7-9|TRBJ2-2
CASTLAGVDTGELFF
>TRBV24-1|TRBJ2-1
CATSEGAGALDNEQFF
>TRBV20-1|TRBJ2-1
CSACQAGIGNEQFF
>TRBV6-1|TRBJ2-7
CASSSPGTGANEQYF
>TRBV29-1|TRBJ2-1
CSVEFGQGSSYNEQFF